This T cell receptor (beta chain) was retrieved from a study of shared clonotypes between healthy human individuals. Genomic DNA of each subset was evenly split across several immunoSEQ plates. Assay used: immunoSEQ multiplex PCR; TCRdb lists only in-frame clones, some missing. The repertoire holds about 610,000 clones, more than 95% seen once, with 0.055% to 0.07% in the top ten. The ends were cut back, 2 bases at V and 2 bases at J, with 6 bases in the middle. The CDR3 is made up of 13 amino acids. The germline gives CDR1 SEHNR, CDR2 FQNEAQ (reference sequence). This clonotype originated in a woman in her thirties in good health. The rearrangement joins TRBV7-9 to TRBJ2-5; D call uncertain. Sequenced: naive CD4+ T cells sorted from blood. Stated subset: CD45RA+ positively selected. The CDR3 loop is CASSLLEQETQYF. The CDR3 DNA is TGTGCCAGCAGCTTACTAGAGCAAGAGACCCAGTACTTC.